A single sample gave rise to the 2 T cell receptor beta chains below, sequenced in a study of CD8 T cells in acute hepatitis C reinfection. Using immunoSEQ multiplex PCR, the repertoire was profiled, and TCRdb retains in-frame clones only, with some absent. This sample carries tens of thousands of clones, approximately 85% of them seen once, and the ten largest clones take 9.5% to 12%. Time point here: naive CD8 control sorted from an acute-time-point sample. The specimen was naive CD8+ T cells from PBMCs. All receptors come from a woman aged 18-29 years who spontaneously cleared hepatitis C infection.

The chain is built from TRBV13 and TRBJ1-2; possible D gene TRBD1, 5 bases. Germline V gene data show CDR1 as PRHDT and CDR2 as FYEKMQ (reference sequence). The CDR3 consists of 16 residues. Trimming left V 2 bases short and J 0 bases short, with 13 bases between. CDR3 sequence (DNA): TGTGCCAGCAGCTTATGGCCTAAGGACACTAACTATGGCTACACCTTC. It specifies CASSLWPKDTNYGYTF.

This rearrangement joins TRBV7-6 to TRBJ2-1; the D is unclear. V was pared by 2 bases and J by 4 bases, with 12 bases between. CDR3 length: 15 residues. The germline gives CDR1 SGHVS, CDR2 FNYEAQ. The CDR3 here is CASSLSADPYNEQFF. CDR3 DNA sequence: TGTGCCAGCAGCTTAAGCGCAGACCCTTACAATGAGCAGTTCTTC.